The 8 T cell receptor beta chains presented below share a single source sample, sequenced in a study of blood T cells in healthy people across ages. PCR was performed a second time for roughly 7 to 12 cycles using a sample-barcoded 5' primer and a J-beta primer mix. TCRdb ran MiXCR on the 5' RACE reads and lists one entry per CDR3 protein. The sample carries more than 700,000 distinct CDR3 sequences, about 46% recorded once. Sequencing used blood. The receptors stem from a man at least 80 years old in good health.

Here the CDR3 reads CASSGQGIGEEQYF. The CDR3 DNA reads TGCGCCAGCAGCGGTCAGGGGATTGGAGAGGAGCAGTACTTC. The rearrangement links TRBV5-1 to TRBJ2-7; D may be TRBD1 (6 bases). This CDR3 is 14 amino acids long. With 4 bases removed from V and 7 bases from J, the gap between germline ends came to 18 bases. CDR1 is SGHRS, CDR2 YFSETQ, per germline.

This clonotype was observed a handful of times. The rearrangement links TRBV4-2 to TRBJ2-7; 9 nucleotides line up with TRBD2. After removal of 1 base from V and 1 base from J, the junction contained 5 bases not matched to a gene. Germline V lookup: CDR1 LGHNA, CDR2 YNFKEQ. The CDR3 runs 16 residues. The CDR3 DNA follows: TGTGCCAGCAGCCAAGTGGTCCTAGCGGGATCCTACGAGCAGTACTTC. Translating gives CASSQVVLAGSYEQYF.

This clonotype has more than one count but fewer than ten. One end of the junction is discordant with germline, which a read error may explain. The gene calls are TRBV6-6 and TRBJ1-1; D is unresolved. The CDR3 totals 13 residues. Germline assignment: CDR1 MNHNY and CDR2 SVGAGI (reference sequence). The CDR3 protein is CASSDSENTEAFF. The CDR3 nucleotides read TGTGCCAGCAGTGACTCGGAGAACACTGAAGCTTTCTTT.

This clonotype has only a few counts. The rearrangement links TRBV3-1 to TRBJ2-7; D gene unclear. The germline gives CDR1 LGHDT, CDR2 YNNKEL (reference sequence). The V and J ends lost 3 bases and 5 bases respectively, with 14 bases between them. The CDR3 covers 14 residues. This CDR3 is CASSHLGVIDEQYF. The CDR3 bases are TGTGCCAGCAGCCACCTAGGCGTCATCGACGAGCAGTACTTC.

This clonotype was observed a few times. CDR3 in amino acids: CASKVQGRNEQFF. As DNA, the CDR3 is TGTGCCAGCAAGGTTCAGGGGAGGAATGAGCAGTTCTTC. The chain joins TRBV6-2 or TRBV6-3 to TRBJ2-1; D could derive from TRBD1 or TRBD2 (6 bases each). Germline V gene lookup returns CDR1 MNHEY and CDR2 SVGEGT. Trimming pared 7 bases from V and 7 bases from J, leaving 14 bases between. The CDR3 spans 13 residues.

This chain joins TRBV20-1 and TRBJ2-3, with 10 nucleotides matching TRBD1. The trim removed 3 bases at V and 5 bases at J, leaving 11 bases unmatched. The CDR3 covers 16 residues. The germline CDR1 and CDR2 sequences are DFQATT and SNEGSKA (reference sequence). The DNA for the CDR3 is TGCAGTGCTAGCGACCGTGGACAGGGGGGAGGAGATACGCAGTATTTT. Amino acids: CSASDRGQGGGDTQYF.

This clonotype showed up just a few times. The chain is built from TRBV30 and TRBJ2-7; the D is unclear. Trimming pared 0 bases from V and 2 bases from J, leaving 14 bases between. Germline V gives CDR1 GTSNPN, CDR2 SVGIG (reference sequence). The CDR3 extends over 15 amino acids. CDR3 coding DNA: TGTGCCTGGAGTGTATTCAGTAGAGTTCCCTACGAGCAGTACTTC. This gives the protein CAWSVFSRVPYEQYF.

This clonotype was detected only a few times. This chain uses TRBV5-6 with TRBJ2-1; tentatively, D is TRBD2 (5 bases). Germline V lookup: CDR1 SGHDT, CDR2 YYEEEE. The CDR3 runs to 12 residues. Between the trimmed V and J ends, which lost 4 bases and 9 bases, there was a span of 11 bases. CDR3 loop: CASSRYSGEQFF. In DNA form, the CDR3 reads TGTGCCAGCAGCCGCTACAGCGGTGAGCAGTTCTTC.